The rows below give T cell receptor beta chains drawn from one sample of a study of blood T cell repertoires in COVID-19. Only in-frame clones appear in the TCRdb table, and some are missing; sequencing was by immunoSEQ multiplex PCR. Of tens of thousands of clones detected, about 92% appear once; the ten largest clones hold roughly 2.3%. Sequenced input: peripheral blood. The receptor set was obtained from a man aged 50 to 60 with acute or convalescent COVID-19. Both conserved end residues are part of each CDR3. Fields, in order: CDR3 length, D gene, V gene, J gene, clone size, CDR3 DNA, CDR3 protein. The D gene is left open where the match is weak. Not all rows give a size; the values are once, few, many and, for expanded clones, a class.

cdr3_length: 12
d_call: -
v_call: TRBV12-3/TRBV12-4
j_call: TRBJ2-2
clone_size: few
cdr3_nt: TGTGCCAGCAGAGTAGTATCCGGGGAGCTGTTTTTT
cdr3_aa: CASRVVSGELFF

cdr3_length: 15
d_call: -
v_call: TRBV7-8
j_call: TRBJ2-1
clone_size: -
cdr3_nt: TGTGCCAGCAGCTTAGGCCCTTCTAGCGCCAATGAGCAGTTCTTC
cdr3_aa: CASSLGPSSANEQFF

cdr3_length: 12
d_call: TRBD1
v_call: TRBV30
j_call: TRBJ1-4
clone_size: -
cdr3_nt: TGTGCCTGGGGGACAGGGATGAAAAAACTGTTTTTT
cdr3_aa: CAWGTGMKKLFF

cdr3_length: 14
d_call: -
v_call: TRBV27
j_call: TRBJ1-5
clone_size: -
cdr3_nt: TGTGCCAGCAGTTTAGGGGGGATTGGGCAGCCCCAGCATTTT
cdr3_aa: CASSLGGIGQPQHF

cdr3_length: 17
d_call: TRBD2
v_call: TRBV4-3
j_call: TRBJ2-2
clone_size: -
cdr3_nt: TGCGCCAGCAGCCAAGCCGCTCTAGCGGGGGAGACCGGGGAGCTGTTTTTT
cdr3_aa: CASSQAALAGETGELFF

cdr3_length: 17
d_call: TRBD2
v_call: TRBV7-8
j_call: TRBJ2-1
clone_size: -
cdr3_nt: TGTGCCAGCAGCCCTAGAGCCTTGACTAGCGGGGACAATGAGCAATTCTTC
cdr3_aa: CASSPRALTSGDNEQFF

cdr3_length: 14
d_call: -
v_call: TRBV2
j_call: TRBJ1-2
clone_size: -
cdr3_nt: TGTGCCAGCAGTTTAGGGGGTCTTAACTATGGCTACACCTTC
cdr3_aa: CASSLGGLNYGYTF

cdr3_length: 13
d_call: -
v_call: TRBV24-1
j_call: TRBJ2-7
clone_size: once
cdr3_nt: TGTGCCACCTCGGCCGGAGGGAATAAAGGGCAGTACTTC
cdr3_aa: CATSAGGNKGQYF

cdr3_length: 13
d_call: -
v_call: TRBV6-2/TRBV6-3
j_call: TRBJ2-4
clone_size: once
cdr3_nt: TGTGCCAGCAGTTCAGGGGAGCTGGACATTCAGTACTTC
cdr3_aa: CASSSGELDIQYF

cdr3_length: 13
d_call: -
v_call: TRBV28
j_call: TRBJ1-4
clone_size: -
cdr3_nt: TGTGCCAGCAGTTTACCCTACAATGAAAAACTGTTTTTT
cdr3_aa: CASSLPYNEKLFF

cdr3_length: 14
d_call: TRBD2
v_call: TRBV3-1/TRBV3-2
j_call: TRBJ2-1
clone_size: -
cdr3_nt: TGTGCCAGCAGCCAACTAGCGGGAAGGAATGAGCAGTTCTTC
cdr3_aa: CASSQLAGRNEQFF

cdr3_length: 14
d_call: -
v_call: TRBV5-5
j_call: TRBJ1-1
clone_size: -
cdr3_nt: TGTGCCAGCAGCTTCCCAGGGGAACACACTGAAGCTTTCTTT
cdr3_aa: CASSFPGEHTEAFF

cdr3_length: 15
d_call: -
v_call: TRBV28
j_call: TRBJ1-1
clone_size: once
cdr3_nt: TGTGCCAGCACTGACAGCTTTTCATTTCGTACTGAAGCTTTCTTT
cdr3_aa: CASTDSFSFRTEAFF

cdr3_length: 15
d_call: -
v_call: TRBV9
j_call: TRBJ1-1
clone_size: -
cdr3_nt: TGTGCCAGCAGCTCCGGGGGGGATCCGAACACTGAAGCTTTCTTT
cdr3_aa: CASSSGGDPNTEAFF

cdr3_length: 14
d_call: TRBD2
v_call: TRBV24-1
j_call: TRBJ2-7
clone_size: few
cdr3_nt: TGTGCCACCAGTGATTCTGCGGGAGGGAGGGAGCAGTACTTC
cdr3_aa: CATSDSAGGREQYF

cdr3_length: 12
d_call: -
v_call: TRBV4-3
j_call: TRBJ2-1
clone_size: -
cdr3_nt: TGCGCCAGCAGCCAAGCTGACAATGAGCAGTTCTTC
cdr3_aa: CASSQADNEQFF

cdr3_length: 14
d_call: -
v_call: TRBV29-1
j_call: TRBJ2-3
clone_size: -
cdr3_nt: TGCAGCGTCCTGTTTGGGCTAGCAACAGATACGCAGTATTTT
cdr3_aa: CSVLFGLATDTQYF

cdr3_length: 11
d_call: -
v_call: TRBV12-3/TRBV12-4
j_call: TRBJ2-1
clone_size: -
cdr3_nt: TGTGCCAGCCGGACTAAATATGAGCAGTTCTTC
cdr3_aa: CASRTKYEQFF

cdr3_length: 9
d_call: -
v_call: TRBV7-9
j_call: TRBJ2-1
clone_size: -
cdr3_nt: TGTAGTAGCGGCCATGAGCAGTTCTTC
cdr3_aa: CSSGHEQFF

cdr3_length: 12
d_call: -
v_call: TRBV28
j_call: TRBJ2-2
clone_size: -
cdr3_nt: TGTGCCAGCAGTTTACAGACCGGGGAGCTGTTTTTT
cdr3_aa: CASSLQTGELFF

cdr3_length: 18
d_call: -
v_call: TRBV5-5
j_call: TRBJ1-4
clone_size: -
cdr3_nt: TGTGCCAGCAGCTCACCCAGGGGCCATGGAGCAACTAATGAAAAACTGTTTTTT
cdr3_aa: CASSSPRGHGATNEKLFF

cdr3_length: 14
d_call: -
v_call: TRBV11-3
j_call: TRBJ2-3
clone_size: -
cdr3_nt: TGTGCCAGCAGCTTAGGGCAGAGCACAGATACGCAGTATTTT
cdr3_aa: CASSLGQSTDTQYF

cdr3_length: 15
d_call: -
v_call: TRBV5-1
j_call: TRBJ2-7
clone_size: -
cdr3_nt: TGCGCCAGCAGCTTGTTCGGGGGGCGATCCGACGAGCAGTACTTC
cdr3_aa: CASSLFGGRSDEQYF

cdr3_length: 16
d_call: TRBD1
v_call: TRBV5-1
j_call: TRBJ1-5
clone_size: -
cdr3_nt: TGCGCCAGCAGCCTGGGGGACAGGGAGGGCAATCAGCCCCAGCATTTT
cdr3_aa: CASSLGDREGNQPQHF

cdr3_length: 15
d_call: -
v_call: TRBV24-1
j_call: TRBJ2-2
clone_size: -
cdr3_nt: TGTGCCACCAGTGATCGGGTTGTGAACACCGGGGAGCTGTTTTTT
cdr3_aa: CATSDRVVNTGELFF

cdr3_length: 15
d_call: -
v_call: TRBV5-8
j_call: TRBJ1-5
clone_size: -
cdr3_nt: TGTGCCAGCGGACTACCGGACGGTTTCAATCAGCCCCAGCATTTT
cdr3_aa: CASGLPDGFNQPQHF

cdr3_length: 16
d_call: TRBD1
v_call: TRBV29-1
j_call: TRBJ1-6
clone_size: -
cdr3_nt: TGCAGCACCCAGACCGGGACAGGGAATAAAAATTCACCCCTCCACTTT
cdr3_aa: CSTQTGTGNKNSPLHF

cdr3_length: 16
d_call: -
v_call: TRBV6-6
j_call: TRBJ1-4
clone_size: -
cdr3_nt: TGTGCCAGCAGCCGCGTCATAAGTGCAACTAATGAAAAACTGTTTTTT
cdr3_aa: CASSRVISATNEKLFF